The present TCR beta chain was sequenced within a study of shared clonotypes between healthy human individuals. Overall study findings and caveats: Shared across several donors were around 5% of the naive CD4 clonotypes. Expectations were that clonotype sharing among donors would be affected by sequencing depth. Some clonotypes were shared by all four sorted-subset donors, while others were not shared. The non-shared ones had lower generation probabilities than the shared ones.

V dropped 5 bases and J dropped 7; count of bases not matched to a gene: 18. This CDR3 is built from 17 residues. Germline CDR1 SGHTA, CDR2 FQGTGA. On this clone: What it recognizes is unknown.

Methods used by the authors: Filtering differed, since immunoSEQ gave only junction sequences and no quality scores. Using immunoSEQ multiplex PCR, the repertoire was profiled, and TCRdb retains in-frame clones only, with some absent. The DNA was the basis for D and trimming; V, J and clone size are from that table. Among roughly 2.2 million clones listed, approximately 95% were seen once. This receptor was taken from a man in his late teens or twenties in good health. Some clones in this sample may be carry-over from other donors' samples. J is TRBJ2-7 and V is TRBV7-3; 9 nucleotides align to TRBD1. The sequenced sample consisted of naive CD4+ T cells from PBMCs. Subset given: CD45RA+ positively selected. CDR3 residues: CASSLMSTGTGSSEQYF. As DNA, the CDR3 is TGTGCCAGCAGCCTAATGTCCACCGGGACAGGGTCCTCTGAGCAGTACTTC.